This section outlines one T cell receptor beta chain sequence together with its context. As yet, its antigen is unknown. The source of the sample is a study of T cells after posttransplantation cyclophosphamide. General study findings and limits: TRB overlap between skin or GI tissue T cells and blood was limited. Recipient CMV seropositivity and CMV reactivation strongly tracked TRB clonality.

CDR3 size: 14 residues. Germline-derived CDR1 and CDR2 are MDHEN and SYDVKM. The J segment lost 9 bases and the V segment lost 6 bases, leaving 9 bases of the junction unmatched. Clones were sequenced by immunoSEQ multiplex PCR, and TCRdb holds only the in-frame ones, with some missing. Of tens of thousands of clones in the sample, about 76% were seen once. The sequencing input was memory CD4+ T cells sorted from PBMCs. V and J are TRBV28 and TRBJ2-1, with 9 bases lining up with TRBD1. The sequence came from a woman aged 60-75 years in good health, CMV-negative, and a related stem cell transplant donor. The CDR3, as DNA: TGTGCCAGCAGGGGGACAGGGAGTTCGGGTGAGCAGTTCTTC. This gives the protein CASRGTGSSGEQFF.